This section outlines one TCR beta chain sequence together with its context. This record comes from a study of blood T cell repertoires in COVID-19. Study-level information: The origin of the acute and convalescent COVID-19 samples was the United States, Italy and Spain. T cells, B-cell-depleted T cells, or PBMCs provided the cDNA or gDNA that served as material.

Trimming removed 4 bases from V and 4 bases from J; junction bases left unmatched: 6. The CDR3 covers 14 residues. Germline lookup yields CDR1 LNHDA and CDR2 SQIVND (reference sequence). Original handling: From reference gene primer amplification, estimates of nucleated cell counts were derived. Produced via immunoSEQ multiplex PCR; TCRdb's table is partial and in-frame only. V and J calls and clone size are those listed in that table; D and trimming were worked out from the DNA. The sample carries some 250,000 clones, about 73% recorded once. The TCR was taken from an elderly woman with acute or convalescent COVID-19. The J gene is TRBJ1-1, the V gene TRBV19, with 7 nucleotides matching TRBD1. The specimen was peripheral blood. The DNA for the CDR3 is TGTGCCAGTAGTAACCAAGGGGGCATCACTGAAGCTTTCTTT. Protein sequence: CASSNQGGITEAFF.